This T cell receptor beta chain was captured in a study of human T cells and chemical hapten exposure. About the research overall: How much TCR each sample yielded varied, mostly because pooled library volumes differed slightly.

This clonotype has at least ten counts. What it recognizes is unknown. It was the library that attached unique molecular identifiers to individual cDNA molecules. In the source study's methods: The median was roughly 100,000 TCRs per sample, ranging roughly 20,000 to 750,000. TCRdb called the RACE reads again in MiXCR, with one record for every CDR3 protein. TCRdb's processing, not the study's, gives the V and J calls here. The sample lists over 45,000 distinct CDR3 sequences, around 4.1% occurring once. Time point given: healthy volunteer bleed at 2 weeks. Researchers extracted total RNA from unfractionated whole blood. The study, taken as a whole, reports: Unchanged with DPC sensitization were TCRs above 1 in 1000 frequency.

The TCR sequence derives from a female donor in good health. Some clones in this sample may be carry-over from other donors' samples. Specimen: whole blood.

The CDR3 nucleotides are TGTGCCAGCAGTACAGTAGGACGGGAAGCTTTCTTT. Its protein product is CASSTVGREAFF. V usage is TRBV6-2 or TRBV6-3 and J usage is TRBJ1-1; D remains ambiguous. The CDR3 extends over 12 amino acids. Trimming cost V 5 bases and J 8 bases, with 12 bases left between them. The germline CDR1 and CDR2 sequences are MNHEY and SVGEGT.